Given below is one T cell receptor beta chain in context. The data derive from a study of cytomegalovirus exposure and HLA in healthy donors. The PCR was carried out with 60 Vbeta primers and 13 Jbeta primers. Libraries were prepared by immunoSEQ multiplex PCR; TCRdb keeps only in-frame clonotypes and omits some of them. The data contain 150,000 to 200,000 clones, around 79% of them singletons. The sequenced sample was PBMCs. The clonotype comes from a man between 35 and 55 years old in good health and CMV-seropositive.

This chain's CDR3 is CASSSPGASSGNTIYF. CDR3 sequence (DNA): TGTGCCAGCAGCTCCCCAGGGGCTAGCTCTGGAAACACCATATATTTT. This chain connects TRBV7-9 to TRBJ1-3; weak D call: TRBD1 (6 bases). Germline CDR1 and CDR2: SEHNR and FQNEAQ (reference sequence). With 4 bases removed from V and 0 bases from J, the gap between germline ends came to 13 bases. The CDR3 contains 16 residues.